These 20 T cell receptor beta chains share one sample of origin, sequenced in a study of blood T cell repertoires in COVID-19. The repertoire was sequenced with immunoSEQ multiplex PCR; TCRdb's copy has only in-frame clones and lacks some. The table lists a few hundred thousand clones, 80% to 85% of them singletons. Sequencing was performed on peripheral blood. The source of these receptors is a man under 40 with active or convalescent COVID-19.

The chain recombines TRBV7-9 with TRBJ2-3, with D possibly being TRBD2 (5 bases). The CDR3 is made up of 15 amino acids. V was pared by 5 bases and J by 2 bases, with 14 bases between. Germline values: CDR1 SEHNR, CDR2 FQNEAQ (reference sequence). For the CDR3, the DNA is TGTGCCAGCAGCCTAACGGACTGGTACACAGATACGCAGTATTTT. It yields the protein CASSLTDWYTDTQYF.

This clone was counted once. This rearrangement joins TRBV6-2 or TRBV6-3 to TRBJ1-5; D unclear. V was cut by 6 bases and J by 5 bases, with 14 bases left in between. The CDR3 spans 14 residues. Germline CDR1 and CDR2: MNHEY and SVGEGT. The CDR3 bases are TGTGCCAGCAGCCCCGACTGGGAGGATCAGCCCCAGCATTTT. Its translation: CASSPDWEDQPQHF.

V is TRBV15 and J is TRBJ1-1; D not resolved. The CDR3 contains 14 residues. Germline assignment: CDR1 LNHNV and CDR2 YYDKDF (reference sequence). V gave up 3 bases and J gave up 4 bases, with 12 bases separating them. CDR3 protein: CATSRDFIPTEAFF. Here the CDR3 DNA reads TGTGCCACCAGCAGGGACTTTATTCCCACTGAAGCTTTCTTT.

The chain uses TRBV6-5 and TRBJ2-2; TRBD1 matches at 11 bases. The germline gives CDR1 MNHEY, CDR2 SVGAGI. With 6 bases clipped from V and 4 bases from J, the junction kept 4 bases outside the gene matches. The CDR3 has 15 amino acids. The CDR3 nucleotides are TGTGCCAGCAGGGCGGACAGGGGGCCCACCGGGGAGCTGTTTTTT. The encoded protein is CASRADRGPTGELFF.

The rearrangement joins TRBV7-2 to TRBJ2-7, with 7 bases matching TRBD2. The germline V gene encodes CDR1 SGHTA and CDR2 FQGNSA. The CDR3 is 15 residues long. After removal of 5 bases from V and 0 bases from J, the junction contained 7 bases not matched to a gene. As DNA, the CDR3 is TGTGCCAGCAGCAAAGCGGGCGGGAGCTCCTACGAGCAGTACTTC. Its translation is CASSKAGGSSYEQYF.

This clone was recorded only once. This chain links TRBV25-1 with TRBJ1-4, with D perhaps TRBD1 (6 bases). The germline V gene encodes CDR1 MGHDK and CDR2 SYGVNS. CDR3 length: 14 residues. With 2 bases removed from V and 8 bases from J, the gap between germline ends came to 12 bases. This CDR3 is CASSEMGAGEKLFF. CDR3 DNA sequence: TGTGCCAGCAGTGAAATGGGGGCTGGGGAAAAACTGTTTTTT. The whole variable domain, filled in from reference TRBV25-1 and TRBJ1-4, reads EADIYQTPRYLVIGTGKKITLECSQTMGHDKMYWYQQDPGMELHLIHYSYGVNSTEKGDLSSESTVSRIRTEHFPLTLESARPSHTSQYLCASSEMGAGEKLFFGSGTQLSVL.

This clone was recorded only once. The rearrangement links TRBV5-1 to TRBJ2-1; a weak D match, TRBD2 (6 bases). V lost 0 bases and J 0 bases, leaving 13 bases between the germline ends. Germline V CDR1 and CDR2: SGHRS, YFSETQ. The CDR3 is 17 residues long. The DNA for the CDR3 is TGCGCCAGCAGCTTGGGAAGCGGGTATAGCTCCTACAATGAGCAGTTCTTC. This translates into CASSLGSGYSSYNEQFF.

A word on this clone: This CDR3 is also generated by other DNA sequences in the sample. The gene calls are TRBV6-5 and TRBJ2-7, with 11 bases identical to TRBD2. CDR1 and CDR2 from the germline V gene are MNHEY and SVGAGI. The CDR3 has 14 residues. V lost 6 bases, J lost 1 base, and 2 bases stayed unmatched. The CDR3 spells CASSRLAGSYEQYF. In nucleotides, the CDR3 is TGTGCCAGCAGCCGACTAGCGGGGTCCTACGAGCAGTACTTC.

The sample holds one count of this clone. The chain couples TRBV11-2 to TRBJ2-1, with D tentatively TRBD2 (5 bases). This CDR3 comprises 14 residues. Trimming cost V 1 base and J 8 bases, with 12 bases left between them. The germline V gene encodes CDR1 SGHAT and CDR2 FQNNGV. CDR3 sequence reads: CASSLVMGSDEQFF. As DNA, the CDR3 is TGTGCCAGCAGCTTAGTGATGGGGAGTGATGAGCAGTTCTTC.

CDR3 loop: CASRAQANEKLFF. DNA for the CDR3: TGTGCCAGCAGGGCCCAGGCTAATGAAAAACTGTTTTTT. The chain has TRBV2 and TRBJ1-4; D uncertain. V lost 6 bases and J 3 bases, leaving 8 bases between the germline ends. Germline CDR1 SNHLY, CDR2 FYNNEI. The CDR3 consists of 13 residues. Complete variable domain (other parts from reference TRBV2 and TRBJ1-4): EPEVTQTPSHQVTQMGQEVILRCVPISNHLYFYWYRQILGQKVEFLVSFYNNEISEKSEIFDDQFSVERPDGSNFTLKIRSTKLEDSAMYFCASRAQANEKLFFGSGTQLSVL.

A few counts support this clone. This chain joins TRBV7-2 and TRBJ2-5; possibly TRBD1 for D (6 bases). CDR1 SGHTA and CDR2 FQGNSA come from the germline V gene. There are 15 residues in the CDR3. Trimming cost V 5 bases and J 5 bases, with 18 bases left between them. In DNA, the CDR3 is TGTGCCAGCAGCCCCCAACCGGGACATACGGAGACCCAGTACTTC. The encoded protein is CASSPQPGHTETQYF. The complete variable domain, with remaining parts taken from reference TRBV7-2 and TRBJ2-5, reads GAGVSQSPSNKVTEKGKDVELRCDPISGHTALYWYRQSLGQGLEFLIYFQGNSAPDKSGLPSDRFSAERTGGSVSTLTIQRTQQEDSAVYLCASSPQPGHTETQYFGPGTRLLVL.

CDR3 sequence: CATRERGQANSPLHF. DNA of the CDR3: TGTGCCACCAGAGAACGAGGACAGGCTAATTCACCCCTCCACTTT. The chain combines TRBV27 with TRBJ1-6, with 7 bases fitting TRBD1. Germline V gene lookup returns CDR1 MNHEY and CDR2 SMNVEV (reference sequence). The CDR3 covers 15 residues. V shed 10 bases, J shed 6 bases, and the junction held 12 bases outside the gene matches.

V gene TRBV18 combines with J gene TRBJ2-7, with D possibly matching TRBD2 (6 bases). Germline V gives CDR1 KGHSH, CDR2 LQKENI. The CDR3 consists of 13 residues. Deletions cut 6 bases from V and 3 bases from J, with 12 bases between. CDR3 region: CASSSGLDYEQYF. The CDR3 DNA reads TGTGCCAGCTCTTCGGGACTCGACTACGAGCAGTACTTC.

The rearrangement joins TRBV6-5 to TRBJ1-1; the D is unclear. The CDR3 is made up of 15 amino acids. With 5 bases removed from V and 3 bases from J, the gap between germline ends came to 16 bases. Germline V gene lookup returns CDR1 MNHEY and CDR2 SVGAGI. This chain's CDR3 is CASSTPGVPHTEAFF. As DNA, the CDR3 is TGTGCCAGCAGTACCCCCGGTGTCCCCCACACTGAAGCTTTCTTT.

The genes are TRBV30 and TRBJ1-6; D uncertain. Per germline, CDR1 GTSNPN and CDR2 SVGIG (reference sequence). The CDR3 spans 12 residues. V lost 1 base to trimming and J lost 14 bases, with 12 bases between them. In nucleotides, the CDR3 is TGTGCCTGGAGTGACGGAGAGGACTCCCTCCACTTT. The encoded protein is CAWSDGEDSLHF.

The chain recombines TRBV30 with TRBJ2-2, with TRBD1 as a possible D gene (5 bases). Germline-derived CDR1 and CDR2 are GTSNPN and SVGIG (reference sequence). This CDR3 is built from 16 residues. Trimming took 4 bases from V and 0 from J, leaving 15 bases between them. This CDR3 reads CAWTPRGAANTGELFF. Written as DNA, the CDR3 is TGTGCCTGGACCCCACGTGGGGCCGCGAACACCGGGGAGCTGTTTTTT.

This clone was seen just once. The rearrangement uses TRBV19 and TRBJ2-1; 8 nucleotides agree with TRBD2. In germline, CDR1 is LNHDA, CDR2 SQIVND (reference sequence). This CDR3 region has 15 residues. Unmatched junction bases numbered 10, after V lost 5 bases and J lost 7 bases. CDR3 coding DNA: TGTGCCAGTAGTCCGGACCAGCGGGGGCCTAATGAGCAGTTCTTC. This gives the protein CASSPDQRGPNEQFF.

The genes are TRBV5-1 and TRBJ1-1; D is possibly TRBD1 (6 bases). Trimming pared 0 bases from V and 4 bases from J, leaving 13 bases between. The CDR3 sequence is 15 residues long. Germline loops: CDR1 SGHRS, CDR2 YFSETQ. CDR3 in amino acids: CASSLGAGETTEAFF. The CDR3 bases are TGCGCCAGCAGCTTGGGCGCAGGGGAGACCACTGAAGCTTTCTTT.

The chain is built from TRBV3-1 (or the pseudogene TRBV3-2) and TRBJ1-1; D gene unclear. CDR1 and CDR2 from the germline V gene are LGHDT and YNNKEL (reference sequence). The V end was cut by 4 bases, the J end by 1 base, with 7 bases between. This CDR3 has 13 amino acids. Written as DNA, the CDR3 is TGTGCCAGCAGCCTAGGAGGGAACACTGAAGCTTTCTTT. Protein: CASSLGGNTEAFF.

The chain combines TRBV9 with TRBJ2-3; 10 positions agree with TRBD2. The CDR3 runs to 18 residues. Germline V gene data show CDR1 as SGDLS and CDR2 as YYNGEE. J was trimmed by 4 bases and V by 2 bases; bases with no gene match: 13. The CDR3 DNA reads TGTGCCAGCAGCGTCCGAGCGGGAGGGAATGAAGTTGCAGATACGCAGTATTTT. It yields the protein CASSVRAGGNEVADTQYF.